This T cell receptor (beta chain) was sequenced during a study of CD8+ T cells in alopecia areata. Study-wide background: Tofacitinib continued for 6 to 18 months and was then withheld for 6 months.

There are 14 residues in the CDR3. The V and J ends lost 0 bases and 10 bases, in that order; junction bases with no gene match: 5. CDR1 is KGHSH and CDR2 is LQKENI in the germline V gene. Treatment: oral pan-JAK inhibitor, 5-10 mg twice daily. General study findings and limits: Higher clonality was seen in lesional scalp than in normal scalp, especially in alopecia totalis/universalis. Throughout tofacitinib, many expanded lesional clones continued to persist in scalp and blood.

Reverse transcribed after extraction, RNA yielded cDNA as the sequencing template. Repertoires were generated with immunoSEQ multiplex PCR, while TCRdb's copy carries only in-frame clones and drops some. The profile shows some 200,000 clones, roughly 64% of them singletons. Comments on this clone: Its antigen is unidentified.

This chain uses TRBV18 with TRBJ2-1, with 8 positions matching TRBD1. This TCR derives from a human donor with alopecia areata. The sequencing used CD4+ T cells sorted from blood, collected at week 24, from a patient treated with tofacitinib. CDR3 sequence (DNA): TGTGCCAGCTCACCACCGGGACAGGCGCGGGAGCAGTTCTTC. It codes for CASSPPGQAREQFF.